This T cell receptor (beta chain) was retrieved from a study of glioma-infiltrating T cells. Study results and limitations: Non-neoplastic patients had below-expected tissue-blood divergence, while all gliomas exceeded expectation. Tissue and blood shared very few CDR3 sequences.

TCR alpha and beta CDR3 regions were amplified from RNA using iRepertoire nested multiplex PCR. One-step reverse transcription and amplification started from about 100-400 ng of tissue mRNA or PBMC total RNA. TCRdb redid the calling of the multiplex PCR reads with MiXCR, one entry per CDR3 protein. The sample includes roughly 120,000 distinct CDR3 sequences, around 25% seen only once; the top ten take under 45%. This clonotype turned up a few times. As yet, its antigen is unknown. This CDR3 contains 14 residues. Trimming cost V 3 bases and J 1 base, with 9 bases left between them. Sequenced material: glioma tissue, nonneoplastic brain tissue, or PBMCs (not recorded which). The chain employs TRBV12-3 or TRBV12-4 and TRBJ2-5; D unclear. This TCR was recovered from a human donor with low-grade glioma or glioblastoma, undergoing nonglioma brain surgery, or in good health (not recorded which). CDR3 region: CASSFARLQETQYF. The CDR3 coding sequence is TGTGCCAGCAGTTTTGCCAGGCTCCAAGAGACCCAGTACTTC.